This T cell receptor beta chain was captured by sequencing in a study of Ad26.COV2.S vaccination and SARS-CoV-2 variants. Study in general: Into the muscle, Ad26.COV2.S was dosed once or twice, 56 days apart.

Germline-derived CDR1 and CDR2 are SEHNR and FQNEAQ (reference sequence). The CDR3 runs to 16 residues. The V gene end was trimmed by 4 bases and the J gene end by 1 base; junction bases not matched to a gene: 7. Treatment noted: roughly 20 received Ad26.COV2.S at low or high dose, single or two shots; roughly five received placebo; per-sample allocation not given. Day 63 after the first injection of vaccine or placebo was the sampling time. The shot given was an Ad26 vector that makes Wuhan-strain SARS-CoV-2 spike. This clone was counted ten times or more. Its antigen is not identified. General study results and limits: The authors reported substantial breadth in spike-specific CD8+ and CD4+ T cell responses after vaccination. Placebo recipients showed lower spike-specific TCR breadth than vaccinees.

Assay used: immunoSEQ multiplex PCR; TCRdb lists only in-frame clones, some missing. The sample yields approximately 340,000 clones, about 85% seen once. The chain has TRBV7-9 and TRBJ2-5; 9 bases are shared with TRBD2. The clonotype comes from a person aged 18-60 years who received the Ad26.COV2.S COVID-19 vaccine or a placebo. Here the sequenced sample was peripheral blood, taken in a trial of Ad26.COV2.S vaccine versus placebo. As DNA, the CDR3 is TGTGCCAGCAGCTCGGCAGCGGGAGGCCTCCAAGAGACCCAGTACTTC. It yields the protein CASSSAAGGLQETQYF.